The rows below give T cell receptor beta chains drawn from one sample of a study of brain metastases from non-small cell lung cancer. Method: immunoSEQ multiplex PCR; TCRdb's copy keeps in-frame clones and lacks some. The table lists thousands of clones, 70% to 90% of them singletons. The material sequenced was primary lung tumor tissue. These TCRs come from a donor at least 40 years old with non-small cell lung cancer. The CDR3 runs from the conserved cysteine through the conserved F or W. A D gene is named only where the DNA matches it firmly. Some rows mark clone size as missing; the rest say once, few, many or name a class of expanded clone.

V	size	J	D	length	CDR3	DNA
TRBV7-8	.	TRBJ2-1	.	15	CASSTYSGAYNEQFF	TGTGCCAGCAGCACCTACAGCGGCGCCTACAATGAGCAGTTCTTC
TRBV20-1	once	TRBJ1-5	.	15	CSASPARSRNQPQHF	TGCAGTGCTAGTCCTGCCAGGAGTAGGAATCAGCCCCAGCATTTT
TRBV19	.	TRBJ1-2	.	14	CASSIDLNNYGYTF	TGTGCCAGTAGTATAGACTTAAATAACTATGGCTACACCTTC
TRBV28	.	TRBJ2-7	TRBD2	13	CASRTSERGEQYF	TGTGCCAGCAGGACTAGCGAGAGAGGCGAGCAGTACTTC
TRBV2	.	TRBJ2-3	.	15	CASRKQDVGTDTQYF	TGTGCCAGCAGAAAACAGGACGTGGGCACAGATACGCAGTATTTT
TRBV5-6	.	TRBJ1-3	.	15	CASSRRRFSGNTIYF	TGTGCCAGCAGCCGAAGACGGTTCTCTGGAAACACCATATATTTT
TRBV7-3	.	TRBJ1-1	.	12	CASSSGVTEAFF	TGTGCCAGCAGCTCCGGGGTAACTGAAGCTTTCTTT
TRBV9	.	TRBJ1-4	.	13	CASSPGQNEKLFF	TGTGCCAGCAGCCCCGGACAGAATGAAAAACTGTTTTTT
TRBV9	.	TRBJ2-5	TRBD1	14	CASSPTGGMETQYF	TGTGCCAGCAGCCCCACAGGGGGCATGGAGACCCAGTACTTC
TRBV19	.	TRBJ1-5	.	16	CASSISNLGRGQPQHF	TGTGCCAGTAGTATATCTAATCTTGGCAGAGGTCAGCCCCAGCATTTT
TRBV6-4	.	TRBJ2-3	.	13	CASSDGTTDTQYF	TGTGCCAGCAGTGACGGGACCACAGATACGCAGTATTTT
TRBV5-5	.	TRBJ1-2	.	14	CASSPDGRPGGYTF	TGTGCCAGCAGCCCGGACGGGAGGCCGGGTGGCTACACCTTC
TRBV5-1	.	TRBJ1-1	.	13	CASSLAGEEVAFF	TGCGCCAGCAGCTTGGCTGGGGAAGAGGTAGCTTTCTTT
TRBV7-9	.	TRBJ2-3	.	15	CASSPLSWGIDTQYF	TGTGCCAGCAGTCCCTTGAGTTGGGGAATTGATACGCAGTATTTT
TRBV19	.	TRBJ2-5	TRBD2	16	CASSKNSGRARETQYF	TGTGCCAGTAGTAAGAATAGCGGGAGGGCCCGGGAGACCCAGTACTTC
TRBV29-1	.	TRBJ2-3	TRBD2	14	CSVAAGERTDTQYF	TGCAGCGTGGCGGCGGGAGAGAGGACAGATACGCAGTATTTT
TRBV6-2/TRBV6-3	.	TRBJ2-5	TRBD1	14	CASSHGTGKGTQYF	TGTGCCAGCAGCCATGGGACAGGGAAGGGGACCCAGTACTTC
TRBV28	.	TRBJ1-1	.	14	CASILTLEVTEAFF	TGTGCCAGCATTTTGACACTAGAGGTTACTGAAGCTTTCTTT
TRBV25-1	.	TRBJ1-1	.	16	CASSEYRGRGRAEAFF	TGTGCCAGCAGTGAATATAGGGGCAGGGGTCGGGCTGAAGCTTTCTTT
TRBV5-1	.	TRBJ1-5	TRBD1	19	CASSLGPGQGAGSNQPQHF	TGCGCCAGCAGCTTGGGCCCGGGACAGGGGGCGGGGAGCAATCAGCCCCAGCATTTT
TRBV9	.	TRBJ2-7	.	14	CASSTRDTFYEQYF	TGTGCCAGCAGCACCCGGGACACTTTCTACGAGCAGTACTTC
TRBV5-6	.	TRBJ1-4	.	14	CASSSGSTNEKLFF	TGTGCCAGCAGCTCGGGGTCAACTAATGAAAAACTGTTTTTT
TRBV28	.	TRBJ1-1	TRBD1	14	CASSPGQVGTEAFF	TGTGCCAGCAGTCCCGGACAGGTAGGCACTGAAGCTTTCTTT
TRBV5-6	.	TRBJ1-1	.	17	CASSWRQDFIKNTEAFF	TGTGCCAGCAGCTGGAGACAGGACTTCATAAAAAACACTGAAGCTTTCTTT
TRBV6-6	.	TRBJ2-1	.	13	CASENVLDNEQFF	TGTGCCAGCGAGAATGTCCTGGACAATGAGCAGTTCTTC
TRBV28	once	TRBJ1-1	.	14	CASSPPQGWTEAFF	TGTGCCAGCAGCCCTCCACAGGGCTGGACTGAAGCTTTCTTT
TRBV28	once	TRBJ2-1	TRBD2	18	CASSFGLAGGLCGNEQFF	TGTGCCAGCAGTTTTGGACTAGCGGGAGGGCTCTGTGGGAATGAGCAGTTCTTC
TRBV27	.	TRBJ2-7	.	12	CASRDLTYEQYF	TGTGCCAGCAGGGACTTAACCTACGAGCAGTACTTC
TRBV27	.	TRBJ1-6	TRBD1	17	CASSTQTGPWQNSSLHF	TGTGCCAGCAGTACTCAGACAGGGCCGTGGCAGAATTCATCCCTCCACTTT
TRBV10-1	.	TRBJ1-5	.	14	CASSPDSGNQPQHF	TGCGCCAGCAGTCCGGACAGCGGAAATCAGCCTCAGCATTTT
TRBV9	.	TRBJ2-1	.	12	CASSPRIGSQFF	TGTGCCAGCAGCCCCCGCATTGGCTCGCAGTTCTTC
TRBV5-4	.	TRBJ1-1	.	14	CASSLEGGRTEAFF	TGTGCCAGCAGCTTGGAGGGGGGTCGGACTGAAGCTTTCTTT
TRBV28	.	TRBJ2-2	.	15	CASSPSAGGAGELFF	TGTGCCAGCAGTCCCTCGGCCGGAGGGGCCGGGGAGCTGTTTTTT
TRBV5-1	.	TRBJ2-1	TRBD2	15	CASSLGSGGFNEQFF	TGCGCCAGCAGCTTGGGTAGCGGGGGTTTCAATGAGCAGTTCTTC
TRBV28	.	TRBJ2-7	TRBD2	12	CASRGTSREQYF	TGTGCCAGCAGGGGGACTAGCCGGGAGCAGTACTTC
TRBV9	.	TRBJ2-2	.	17	CASSVGPGRGVTGELFF	TGTGCCAGCAGCGTAGGCCCCGGGAGAGGGGTCACCGGGGAGCTGTTTTTT
TRBV19	.	TRBJ1-1	.	14	CASSIGGLNTEAFF	TGTGCCAGTAGTATAGGGGGATTGAACACTGAAGCTTTCTTT
TRBV4-1	.	TRBJ1-1	.	11	CASSPGRGAFF	TGCGCCAGCAGTCCCGGCCGAGGGGCTTTCTTT
TRBV7-2	.	TRBJ2-5	.	13	CASSLRPGETQYF	TGTGCCAGCAGCTTAAGGCCGGGAGAGACCCAGTACTTC
TRBV9	.	TRBJ1-5	.	14	CASSRGDSNQPQHF	TGTGCCAGCAGCCGGGGGGATAGCAATCAGCCCCAGCATTTT
TRBV11-3	.	TRBJ2-5	.	16	CASSLGAASLGETQYF	TGTGCCAGCAGCTTAGGAGCGGCCTCGCTGGGGGAGACCCAGTACTTC
TRBV14	.	TRBJ2-1	.	16	CASSRRDFEKYNEQFF	TGTGCCAGCAGCCGACGGGACTTCGAAAAATACAATGAGCAGTTCTTC
TRBV7-8	few	TRBJ2-5	TRBD2	17	CASSPEGLAGGGETQYF	TGTGCCAGCAGCCCGGAGGGGCTAGCGGGAGGTGGGGAGACCCAGTACTTC
TRBV5-1	.	TRBJ1-1	.	14	CASSLVAGDTEAFF	TGCGCCAGCAGCTTGGTCGCGGGGGACACTGAAGCTTTCTTT
TRBV5-4	.	TRBJ2-7	TRBD1	14	CASSHWDRPGEQYF	TGTGCCAGCAGCCATTGGGACAGGCCAGGGGAGCAGTACTTC
TRBV7-7	.	TRBJ1-3	.	14	CASSPSSSGNTIYF	TGTGCTAGCAGCCCCTCGAGCTCTGGAAACACCATATATTTT
TRBV6-8	.	TRBJ2-5	.	14	CASGGLIPQETQYF	TGTGCCAGTGGGGGTCTTATTCCCCAAGAGACCCAGTACTTC
TRBV14	.	TRBJ2-7	.	14	CASSPPGLAYEQYF	TGTGCCAGCAGCCCCCCGGGGCTCGCCTACGAGCAGTACTTT
TRBV7-9	.	TRBJ2-7	TRBD2	17	CASSLARTSGRAYEQYF	TGTGCCAGCAGCTTAGCGCGGACTAGCGGGAGGGCCTACGAGCAGTACTTC
TRBV2	.	TRBJ2-5	TRBD1	15	CASSWGQGRPETQYF	TGTGCCAGCAGCTGGGGACAGGGGCGTCCGGAGACCCAGTACTTC
TRBV2	once	TRBJ2-3	.	16	CASRGRGTVITDTQYF	TGTGCCAGCAGGGGCCGCGGGACGGTGATCACAGATACGCAGTATTTT
TRBV20-1	.	TRBJ2-1	.	10	CSGSVNEQFF	TGCAGTGGGTCTGTCAATGAGCAGTTCTTC
TRBV5-6	.	TRBJ2-3	TRBD2	15	CASSYGLAGTDTQYF	TGTGCCAGCAGCTATGGACTAGCCGGCACAGATACGCAGTATTTT
TRBV25-1	.	TRBJ1-1	.	13	CASSRGGYSEAFF	TGTGCCAGCAGTAGAGGAGGGTATTCTGAAGCTTTCTTT
TRBV7-9	.	TRBJ2-5	TRBD2	16	CASSLGLAGGSWTQYF	TGTGCCAGCAGCCTCGGACTAGCGGGAGGGTCATGGACCCAGTACTTC
TRBV6-2/TRBV6-3	.	TRBJ1-1	.	16	CVSSYSIRGLGPEAFF	TGTGTCAGCAGTTACTCGATTAGGGGCTTGGGACCTGAAGCTTTCTTT
TRBV6-5	.	TRBJ1-1	TRBD1	16	CASSYRGTGPNTEAFF	TGTGCCAGCAGTTACAGGGGGACAGGGCCGAACACTGAAGCTTTCTTT
TRBV19	.	TRBJ1-3	.	15	CASIRGKLEGNTIYF	TGTGCCAGTATCCGGGGCAAACTCGAAGGAAACACCATATATTTT
TRBV12-3/TRBV12-4	.	TRBJ2-1	.	12	CASSFSGLAQFF	TGTGCCAGCAGTTTTTCGGGCCTTGCGCAGTTCTTC